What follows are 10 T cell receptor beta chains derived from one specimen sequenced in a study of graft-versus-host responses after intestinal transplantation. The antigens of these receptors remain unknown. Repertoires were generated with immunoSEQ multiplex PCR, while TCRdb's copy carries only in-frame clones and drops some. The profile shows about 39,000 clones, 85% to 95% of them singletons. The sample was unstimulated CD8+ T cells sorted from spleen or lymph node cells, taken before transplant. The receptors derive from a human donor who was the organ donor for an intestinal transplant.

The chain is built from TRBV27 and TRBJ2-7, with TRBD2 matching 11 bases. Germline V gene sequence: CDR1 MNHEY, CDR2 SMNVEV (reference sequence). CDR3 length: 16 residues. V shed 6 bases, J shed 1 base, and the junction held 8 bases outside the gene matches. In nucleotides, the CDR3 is TGTGCCAGCAGCCGAGAGGGGACTAGCGGTTCCTACGAGCAGTACTTC. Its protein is CASSREGTSGSYEQYF.

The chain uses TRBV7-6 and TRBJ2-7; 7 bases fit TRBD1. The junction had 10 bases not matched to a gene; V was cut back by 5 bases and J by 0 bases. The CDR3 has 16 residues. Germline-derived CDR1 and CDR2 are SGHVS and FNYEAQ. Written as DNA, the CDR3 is TGTGCCAGCAGCGACAGACCGGGACAGATCTCCTACGAGCAGTACTTC. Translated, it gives CASSDRPGQISYEQYF.

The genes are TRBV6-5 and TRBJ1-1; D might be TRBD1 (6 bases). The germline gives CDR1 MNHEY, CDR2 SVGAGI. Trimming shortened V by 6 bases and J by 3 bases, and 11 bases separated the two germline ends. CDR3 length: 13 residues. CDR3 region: CASSRDKDTEAFF. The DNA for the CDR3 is TGTGCCAGCAGCAGGGACAAGGACACTGAAGCTTTCTTT.

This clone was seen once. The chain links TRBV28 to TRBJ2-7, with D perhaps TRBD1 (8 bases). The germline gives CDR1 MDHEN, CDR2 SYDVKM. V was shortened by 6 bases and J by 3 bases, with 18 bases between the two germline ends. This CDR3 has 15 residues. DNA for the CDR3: TGTGCCAGCAGCCACCGGACAGGGAGGGACTACGAGCAGTACTTC. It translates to CASSHRTGRDYEQYF.

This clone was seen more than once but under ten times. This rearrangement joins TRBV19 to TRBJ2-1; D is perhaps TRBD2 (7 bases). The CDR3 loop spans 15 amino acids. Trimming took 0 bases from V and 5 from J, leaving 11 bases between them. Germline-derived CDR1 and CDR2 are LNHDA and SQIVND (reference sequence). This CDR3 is CASSIDGEGDNEQFF. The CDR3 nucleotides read TGTGCCAGTAGTATAGACGGGGAGGGGGACAATGAGCAGTTCTTC.

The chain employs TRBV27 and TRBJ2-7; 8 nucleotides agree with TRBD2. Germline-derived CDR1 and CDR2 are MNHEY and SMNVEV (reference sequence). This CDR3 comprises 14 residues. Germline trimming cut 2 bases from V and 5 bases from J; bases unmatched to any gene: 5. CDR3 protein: CASSLVGLADEQYF. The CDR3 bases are TGTGCCAGCAGTTTAGTCGGACTAGCCGACGAGCAGTACTTC.

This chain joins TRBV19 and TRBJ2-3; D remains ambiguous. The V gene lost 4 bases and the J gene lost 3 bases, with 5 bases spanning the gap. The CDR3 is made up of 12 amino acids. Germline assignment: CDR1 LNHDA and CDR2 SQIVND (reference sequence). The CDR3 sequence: CASSTWTDTQYF. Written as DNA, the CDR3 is TGTGCCAGTAGTACCTGGACAGATACGCAGTATTTT.

CDR3 region: CASSTRGTSYEQYF. CDR3 DNA sequence: TGTGCCAGCAGCACGCGCGGGACTAGCTACGAGCAGTACTTC. The chain has TRBV11-1 and TRBJ2-7; 8 bases align to TRBD2. Germline CDR1 is SGHAT and CDR2 is FQDESV (reference sequence). J lost 3 bases, V lost 5 bases, and 6 bases had no gene match. The CDR3 runs to 14 residues.

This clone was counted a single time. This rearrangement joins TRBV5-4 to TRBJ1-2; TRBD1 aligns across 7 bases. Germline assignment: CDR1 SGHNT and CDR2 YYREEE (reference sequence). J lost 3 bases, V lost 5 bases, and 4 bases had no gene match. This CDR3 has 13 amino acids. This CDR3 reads CASRDRLDYGYTF. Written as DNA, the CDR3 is TGTGCCAGCAGGGACAGGTTAGACTATGGCTACACCTTC.

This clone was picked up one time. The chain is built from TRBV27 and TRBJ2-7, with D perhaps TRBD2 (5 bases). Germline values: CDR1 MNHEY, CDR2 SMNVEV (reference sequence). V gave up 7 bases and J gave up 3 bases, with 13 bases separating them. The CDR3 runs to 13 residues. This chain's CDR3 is CASTPDSVYEQYF. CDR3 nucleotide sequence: TGTGCCAGCACCCCGGACTCAGTCTACGAGCAGTACTTC.